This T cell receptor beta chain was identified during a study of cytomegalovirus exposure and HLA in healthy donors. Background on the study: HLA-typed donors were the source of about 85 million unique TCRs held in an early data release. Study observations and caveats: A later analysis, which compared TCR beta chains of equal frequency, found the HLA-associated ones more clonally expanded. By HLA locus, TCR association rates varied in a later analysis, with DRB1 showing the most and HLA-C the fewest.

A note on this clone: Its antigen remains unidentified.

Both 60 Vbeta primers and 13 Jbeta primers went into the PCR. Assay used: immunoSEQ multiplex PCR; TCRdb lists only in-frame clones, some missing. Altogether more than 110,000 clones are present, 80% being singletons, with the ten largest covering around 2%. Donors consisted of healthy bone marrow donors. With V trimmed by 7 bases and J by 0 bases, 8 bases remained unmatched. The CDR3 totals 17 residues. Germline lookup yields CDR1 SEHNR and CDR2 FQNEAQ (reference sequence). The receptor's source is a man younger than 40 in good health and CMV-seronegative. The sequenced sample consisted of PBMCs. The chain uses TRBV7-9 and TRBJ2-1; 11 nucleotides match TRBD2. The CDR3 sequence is CASNGLAGGVSYNEQFF. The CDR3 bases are TGTGCCAGCAATGGGCTAGCGGGAGGAGTCTCCTACAATGAGCAGTTCTTC. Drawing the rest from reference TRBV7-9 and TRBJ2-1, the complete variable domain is DTGVSQNPRHKITKRGQNVTFRCDPISEHNRLYWYRQTLGQGPEFLTYFQNEAQLEKSRLLSDRFSAERPKGSFSTLEIQRTEQGDSAMYLCASNGLAGGVSYNEQFFGPGTRLTVL.